Here is one T cell receptor (beta chain) with its context. Its antigen is currently not known. Per-base qualities were not stored, and no clone one base away is much larger. This specimen belongs to a study of response to subunit inactivated influenza vaccine (dated by TCRdb to the late 2010s). As for the study more broadly: The study used deep quantitative T cell receptor repertoire profiling to track responses to a trivalent subunit inactivated influenza vaccine. What the authors observed across the whole study: The authors proposed that each seasonal influenza vaccination may bring in only a limited number of new T cells.

V is shortened by 4 bases, J by 2 bases, and the region joining them spans 9 bases. CDR1 and CDR2, looked up from the germline V gene (reference sequence), are LNHDA and SQIVND. The CDR3 holds 14 amino acids from the cysteine to the phenylalanine. Of all the DNA, just the CDR3 is kept, 42 bases in frame from base 1. The library was obtained by RT-PCR. Instrument on record: Illumina HiSeq 2500. TCRdb ran its own pipeline on the public reads, namely fastp trimming at Q25 and MiXCR clone calling, and kept in-frame beta chains. Every entry covers one CDR3 protein and lists the most common genes and DNA from its rows. The sample records about 310,000 distinct CDR3 sequences, approximately 23% of which are singletons. 10% of the sample is in the top ten clones.

The sequence derives from a man aged 50-75 years who received an inactivated influenza vaccine. Donor details come from another sample of the same person, matched by shared clones. Recombination joined TRBV19 with TRBJ1-5; no D gene can be assigned with confidence. The sequencing used PBMCs from blood, collected approximately 20 months after vaccination. The CDR3 reads CASSSNHGNQPQHF. The DNA reads TGTGCCAGTAGTAGTAACCACGGCAATCAGCCCCAGCATTTT.